This T cell receptor (beta chain) was documented in a study of cytomegalovirus exposure and HLA in healthy donors. PCR was performed using 60 Vbeta and 13 Jbeta primers. The method was immunoSEQ multiplex PCR; TCRdb's version includes in-frame clones alone and lacks a portion of them. The sample carries about 130,000 clones, around two thirds recorded once. The CDR3 is 12 amino acids. CDR1 is KGHSH and CDR2 is LQKENI in the germline V gene. Trimming removed 4 bases at V and 6 bases at J, with 10 bases between. The chain is built from TRBV18 and TRBJ2-7, with D perhaps TRBD2 (5 bases). Sequences were obtained from PBMCs. This receptor was obtained from a woman aged 40 to 49 in good health and CMV-seronegative. The CDR3 reads CASSRDYIEQYF. The CDR3 bases are TGTGCCAGCTCACGCGACTACATCGAGCAGTACTTC. Looking up the rest from reference TRBV18 and TRBJ2-7 gives the full variable domain: NAGVMQNPRHLVRRRGQEARLRCSPMKGHSHVYWYRQLPEEGLKFMVYLQKENIIDESGMPKERFSAEFPKEGPSILRIQQVVRGDSAAYFCASSRDYIEQYFGPGTRLTVT.